What follows are 26 T cell receptor beta chains derived from one specimen sequenced in a study of technical replicates of blood from a handful of donors. TCRdb's table, derived via immunoSEQ multiplex PCR, lists solely in-frame clones and lacks some. This sample has tens of thousands of clones, with roughly 93% found just once. Source material: T cells isolated from PBMCs. These receptor sequences come from a human donor in good health.

This clone appeared a single time. V is TRBV19 and J is TRBJ2-1; 9 bases fit TRBD1. Looked up from germline, CDR1 is LNHDA and CDR2 is SQIVND (reference sequence). Trimming took 7 bases from V and 3 from J; bases not matched to a gene: 10. CDR3 length: 16 residues. The CDR3 nucleotides read TGTGCCAGTAAGGATCCGGGACAGGGAGTCTACAATGAGCAGTTCTTC. This encodes CASKDPGQGVYNEQFF.

The chain carries TRBV7-8 and TRBJ1-2; D uncertain. Germline CDR1 and CDR2: SGHVS and FQNEAQ. There are 13 residues in the CDR3. The germline V and J ends were trimmed by 1 base and 6 bases, with 9 bases remaining between them. In DNA form, the CDR3 reads TGTGCCAGCAGCTTAGTACGGGGAGATGGCTACACCTTC. Amino acids: CASSLVRGDGYTF.

The V call is TRBV5-4, the J call TRBJ2-6, with 10 bases lining up with TRBD2. This CDR3 spans 18 amino acids. Germline V gives CDR1 SGHNT, CDR2 YYREEE (reference sequence). V dropped 1 base and J dropped 1; count of bases not matched to a gene: 5. The CDR3 reads CASSLISGGLSGANVLTF. For the CDR3, the DNA is TGTGCCAGCAGCTTGATTAGCGGGGGGTTATCTGGGGCCAACGTCCTGACTTTC.

The chain uses TRBV5-1 and TRBJ1-4; D unresolved. Per germline, CDR1 SGHRS and CDR2 YFSETQ. Trimming left V 2 bases short and J 3 bases short, with 11 bases between. This CDR3 comprises 15 residues. The CDR3 DNA follows: TGCGCCAGCAGCTTACTGAGCGAATCTAATGAAAAACTGTTTTTT. Amino acid sequence: CASSLLSESNEKLFF.

The chain combines TRBV5-6 with TRBJ2-1, with a tentative D call TRBD2 (5 bases). Trimming shortened V by 0 bases and J by 0 bases, and 10 bases separated the two germline ends. The CDR3 is made up of 16 amino acids. Germline V lookup: CDR1 SGHDT, CDR2 YYEEEE. CDR3 loop: CASSLAPGISYNEQFF. The CDR3 region has the DNA TGTGCCAGCAGCTTGGCCCCGGGAATCTCCTACAATGAGCAGTTCTTC.

In its sample, this clone was seen once. The chain has TRBV25-1 and TRBJ1-4; 12 positions agree with TRBD1. J gave up 8 bases and V 6 bases, and 7 bases lay outside the gene matches. Germline CDR1 reads MGHDK; CDR2 reads SYGVNS. This CDR3 spans 15 amino acids. The CDR3, as DNA: TGTGCCAGCAGCGACCCCGGGACAGGGGGCGAAAAACTGTTTTTT. Translating gives CASSDPGTGGEKLFF. The full variable domain, completed using reference TRBV25-1 and TRBJ1-4, is EADIYQTPRYLVIGTGKKITLECSQTMGHDKMYWYQQDPGMELHLIHYSYGVNSTEKGDLSSESTVSRIRTEHFPLTLESARPSHTSQYLCASSDPGTGGEKLFFGSGTQLSVL.

The chain uses TRBV15 and TRBJ2-7, with TRBD2 identical over 11 bases. Germline V gene data show CDR1 as LNHNV and CDR2 as YYDKDF (reference sequence). The CDR3 sequence is 16 residues long. V shed 1 base and J 6 bases; nucleotides not matched to a gene: 8. As DNA, the CDR3 is TGTGCCACCAGCAGAGTCCGTCTAGCGGGAGGCGGCGAGCAGTACTTC. Translation gives CATSRVRLAGGGEQYF.

The chain combines TRBV5-6 with TRBJ2-2; 8 nucleotides match TRBD1. With V trimmed by 0 bases and J by 2 bases, 3 bases remained unmatched. CDR1 is SGHDT, CDR2 YYEEEE, per germline. The CDR3 has 16 residues. CDR3 sequence: CASSLVDRDNTGELFF. The CDR3, as DNA: TGTGCCAGCAGCTTGGTGGACAGGGATAACACCGGGGAGCTGTTTTTT.

This chain uses TRBV10-2 with TRBJ1-3; no clear D gene. V lost 4 bases and J 0 bases, leaving 13 bases between the germline ends. In germline, CDR1 is WSHSY, CDR2 SAAADI. The CDR3 runs to 16 residues. The CDR3 loop reads CASSAPSVPSGNTIYF. CDR3 bases: TGCGCCAGCAGTGCCCCCAGTGTCCCCTCTGGAAACACCATATATTTT.

This chain connects TRBV4-1 to TRBJ2-1, with D possibly TRBD2 on 6 matching bases. CDR3 size: 18 residues. Between the trimmed V and J ends, which lost 1 base and 0 bases, there was a span of 16 bases. Germline CDR1 MGHRA, CDR2 YSYEKL. DNA of the CDR3: TGCGCCAGCAGCCAAGGACTAGTCGGCCTAGTCTCCTACAATGAGCAGTTCTTC. Encoded protein: CASSQGLVGLVSYNEQFF.

The J gene is TRBJ2-7, the V gene TRBV28; weak D call: TRBD2 (6 bases). Trimming removed 8 bases at V and 2 bases at J, with 10 bases between. This CDR3 is 12 amino acids long. The germline V gene encodes CDR1 MDHEN and CDR2 SYDVKM. DNA of the CDR3: TGTGCCAGCGGAACTAGCCCCTACGAGCAGTACTTC. Its protein is CASGTSPYEQYF.

The gene calls are TRBV11-1 and TRBJ2-1; D possibly corresponds to TRBD2 (6 bases). Per germline, CDR1 SGHAT and CDR2 FQDESV (reference sequence). V lost 1 base to trimming and J lost 0 bases, with 10 bases between them. The CDR3 sequence is 16 residues long. DNA of the CDR3: TGTGCCAGCAGCTTAGGCGGGGTGTCCTCCTACAATGAGCAGTTCTTC. Its protein is CASSLGGVSSYNEQFF.

This sequence joins TRBV5-4 and TRBJ1-1; unclear D gene. There are 12 residues in the CDR3. V was pared by 2 bases and J by 4 bases, with 6 bases between. Looked up from germline, CDR1 is SGHNT and CDR2 is YYREEE (reference sequence). CDR3 sequence (DNA): TGTGCCAGCAGCTTTGATAGCACTGAAGCTTTCTTT. As protein: CASSFDSTEAFF.

The chain joins TRBV2 to TRBJ1-4; D is unclear. Looked up from germline, CDR1 is SNHLY and CDR2 is FYNNEI. The CDR3 is made up of 16 amino acids. V lost 4 bases and J lost 3, with 15 bases in between. CDR3 coding DNA: TGTGCCAGCAGTGTCGGAGGGCGGGGAGCTAATGAAAAACTGTTTTTT. As protein: CASSVGGRGANEKLFF.

J is TRBJ2-1 and V is TRBV27; 7 bases line up with TRBD2. This CDR3 region has 12 residues. J gave up 10 bases and V 6 bases, and 6 bases lay outside the gene matches. Germline-derived CDR1 and CDR2 are MNHEY and SMNVEV (reference sequence). CDR3 nucleotides: TGTGCCAGCAGCCCTAGCGGCTACGAGCAGTTCTTC. As protein: CASSPSGYEQFF.

The CDR3 reads CASSPFDGQGGNEQFF. The CDR3 coding sequence is TGCGCCAGCAGCCCGTTCGACGGACAGGGAGGCAATGAGCAGTTCTTC. The V gene is TRBV4-1, the J gene TRBJ2-1, with 8 bases identical to TRBD1. The CDR3 is 16 residues long. Germline V lookup: CDR1 MGHRA, CDR2 YSYEKL. The V segment lost 4 bases and the J segment 6 bases; nucleotides outside the gene matches: 11.

The chain recombines TRBV28 with TRBJ2-1; 12 bases are shared with TRBD2. V lost 5 bases and J lost 5; bases outside the gene matches: 4. Germline-derived CDR1 and CDR2 are MDHEN and SYDVKM. This CDR3 has 15 residues. CDR3 nucleotides: TGTGCCAGCAGTAGGGGACTAGCGGGCGACAATGAGCAGTTCTTC. It encodes CASSRGLAGDNEQFF.

The rearrangement links TRBV29-1 to TRBJ2-7; 10 bases are shared with TRBD2. The germline V gene encodes CDR1 SQVTM and CDR2 ANQGSEA. With V trimmed by 4 bases and J by 2 bases, 2 bases remained unmatched. CDR3 size: 13 residues. CDR3 sequence reads: CSVALAGTYEQYF. The CDR3 DNA reads TGCAGCGTTGCACTAGCGGGAACCTACGAGCAGTACTTC.

The count of this clone is one. This rearrangement joins TRBV7-2 to TRBJ1-5; 8 positions agree with TRBD1. CDR3 size: 15 residues. The germline V gene encodes CDR1 SGHTA and CDR2 FQGNSA. J lost 7 bases, V lost 8 bases, and 13 bases had no gene match. The CDR3 bases are TGTGCCAGCCGCGCACAGGGGGGTTTTATGCAGCCCCAGCATTTT. It specifies CASRAQGGFMQPQHF. Complete variable domain (other parts from reference TRBV7-2 and TRBJ1-5): GAGVSQSPSNKVTEKGKDVELRCDPISGHTALYWYRQSLGQGLEFLIYFQGNSAPDKSGLPSDRFSAERTGGSVSTLTIQRTQQEDSAVYLCASRAQGGFMQPQHFGDGTRLSIL.

This clone was detected only once. This rearrangement joins TRBV11-3 to TRBJ2-5, with TRBD2 identical over 9 bases. The CDR3 extends over 16 amino acids. Germline trimming cut 3 bases from V and 5 bases from J; bases unmatched to any gene: 10. Germline lookup yields CDR1 SGHNT and CDR2 YENEEA. CDR3 amino acids: CASSLGGGRAQETQYF. The CDR3 DNA reads as TGTGCCAGCAGCTTGGGAGGCGGGAGGGCCCAGGAGACCCAGTACTTC.

This clone was counted once. V and J are TRBV5-4 and TRBJ2-7, with TRBD1 matching over 10 bases. Germline V lookup: CDR1 SGHNT, CDR2 YYREEE (reference sequence). CDR3 length: 14 amino acids. Unmatched junction bases numbered 6, after V lost 4 bases and J lost 5 bases. CDR3 sequence reads: CASSDRGRINEQYF. CDR3 DNA: TGTGCCAGCAGCGACAGGGGGCGCATAAACGAGCAGTACTTC.

V is TRBV25-1 and J is TRBJ1-5; 9 bases match TRBD1. CDR3 length: 15 residues. Germline V gene lookup returns CDR1 MGHDK and CDR2 SYGVNS. V was clipped by 5 bases and J by 3 bases; unmatched bases: 5. CDR3 residues: CASSSGTGHNQPQHF. The DNA of the CDR3 is TGTGCCAGCAGTTCCGGGACAGGGCACAATCAGCCCCAGCATTTT.

The rearrangement uses TRBV5-1 and TRBJ1-4; 8 bases map to TRBD1. Per the germline V gene, CDR1 is SGHRS and CDR2 is YFSETQ. After removal of 0 bases from V and 3 bases from J, the junction contained 4 bases not matched to a gene. The CDR3 spans 16 residues. DNA for the CDR3: TGCGCCAGCAGCTTGGGTCAGGGGGCTGCTAATGAAAAACTGTTTTTT. Translation gives CASSLGQGAANEKLFF.

V is TRBV18 and J is TRBJ2-1, with no clear D. Trimming took 0 bases from V and 0 from J, leaving 9 bases between them. CDR3 length: 16 amino acids. Germline V CDR1 and CDR2: KGHSH, LQKENI. CDR3 DNA: TGTGCCAGCTCACCACCTTCGAGGAGCTCCTACAATGAGCAGTTCTTC. Protein: CASSPPSRSSYNEQFF.

This chain uses TRBV6-5 with TRBJ1-1; TRBD1 is a possible D gene (5 bases). The CDR3 runs to 14 residues. The germline V gene has CDR1 MNHEY and CDR2 SVGAGI. The ends were cut back, 6 bases at V and 2 bases at J, with 13 bases in the middle. The CDR3 nucleotides read TGTGCCAGCAGCCATGGGGCCTTTAACACTGAAGCTTTCTTT. Translating gives CASSHGAFNTEAFF.

The chain employs TRBV9 and TRBJ2-2; 8 nucleotides match TRBD1. Trimming at V came to 5 bases and at J to 2 bases, leaving 14 bases not matched to a gene. This CDR3 has 18 residues. CDR1 SGDLS and CDR2 YYNGEE come from the germline V gene. The CDR3 region is CASSFPARGQANTGELFF. In nucleotides, the CDR3 is TGTGCCAGCAGTTTCCCGGCAAGGGGACAGGCTAACACCGGGGAGCTGTTTTTT. The variable domain in full, with the rest retrieved from reference TRBV9 and TRBJ2-2, is DSGVTQTPKHLITATGQRVTLRCSPRSGDLSVYWYQQSLDQGLQFLIQYYNGEERAKGNILERFSAQQFPDLHSELNLSSLELGDSALYFCASSFPARGQANTGELFFGEGSRLTVL.